The 17 T cell receptor beta chains presented below share a single source sample, sequenced in a study of cytomegalovirus exposure and HLA in healthy donors. PCR involved 60 Vbeta and 13 Jbeta primers. Clones were sequenced by immunoSEQ multiplex PCR, and TCRdb holds only the in-frame ones, with some missing. This sample has about 110,000 clones, with 65% to 80% found just once. The specimen sequenced was PBMCs. These receptors all stem from a man aged 25-45 years in good health and CMV-seropositive.

The chain employs TRBV6-5 and TRBJ2-7, with TRBD2 as a possible D gene (6 bases). The CDR3 extends over 14 amino acids. Germline values: CDR1 MNHEY, CDR2 SVGAGI. Trimming removed 1 base at V and 2 bases at J, with 9 bases between. The CDR3 DNA follows: TGTGCCAGCAGTTACTTATCGGGGGCCTACGAGCAGTACTTC. Its protein is CASSYLSGAYEQYF.

This clone appeared once. The chain joins TRBV4-3 to TRBJ2-3, with D possibly matching TRBD2 (6 bases). The CDR3 length is 17 residues. V shed 1 base and J shed 4 bases, with 18 bases lying between them. In germline, CDR1 is LGHNA, CDR2 YSLEER. CDR3 sequence: CASSQGLDYPIPDTQYF. CDR3 nucleotides: TGCGCCAGCAGCCAAGGCCTGGACTACCCTATCCCAGATACGCAGTATTTT.

V gene TRBV19 combines with J gene TRBJ2-2, with D tentatively TRBD1 (6 bases). CDR1 is LNHDA and CDR2 is SQIVND in the germline V gene (reference sequence). There are 15 residues in the CDR3. V gave up 1 base and J gave up 2 bases, with 8 bases separating them. The CDR3 DNA follows: TGTGCCAGTAGTATAGCGGGGACAAACACCGGGGAGCTGTTTTTT. As protein: CASSIAGTNTGELFF.

This clone was counted a few times. CDR3 region: CASSDGPEGTEAFF. In nucleotides, the CDR3 is TGTGCCAGCAGCGATGGGCCCGAGGGAACTGAAGCTTTCTTT. The chain has TRBV6-5 and TRBJ1-1, with D hard to call. The V gene lost 6 bases and the J gene lost 5 bases, with 16 bases spanning the gap. Germline V gene data show CDR1 as MNHEY and CDR2 as SVGAGI. The CDR3 sequence is 14 residues long.

The chain carries TRBV5-1 and TRBJ2-2; TRBD2 aligns across 11 bases. The germline CDR1 and CDR2 sequences are SGHRS and YFSETQ. V lost 1 base to trimming and J lost 10 bases; unmatched junction nucleotides: 9. There are 16 residues in the CDR3. CDR3: CASSLPSGGYNTELFF. The CDR3 DNA is TGCGCCAGCAGCTTGCCTAGCGGGGGGTACAATACGGAGCTGTTTTTT.

The chain is built from TRBV14 and TRBJ1-5; D is unclear. Per the germline V gene, CDR1 is SGHDN and CDR2 is FVKESK. V lost 1 base and J 0 bases, leaving 10 bases between the germline ends. The CDR3 has 16 amino acids. The DNA for the CDR3 is TGTGCCAGCAGCCAAGTTTTGAGTTATAGCAATCAGCCCCAGCATTTT. It translates to CASSQVLSYSNQPQHF.

Comment on this clone: At one boundary the junction diverges from the germline segment, which might be a read error. This chain joins TRBV11-2 and TRBJ1-2; 8 nucleotides line up with TRBD1. The length of the CDR3 is 15 residues. Germline V gene data show CDR1 as SGHAT and CDR2 as FQNNGV. The CDR3 DNA sequence: TGTGCCAGCAGCCCAGGACAGGGCAAGGACTATGGCTGCACCTTC. Translating it yields CASSPGQGKDYGCTF. Full variable domain (missing parts from reference TRBV11-2 and TRBJ1-2): EAGVAQSPRYKIIEKRQSVAFWCNPISGHATLYWYQQILGQGPKLLIQFQNNGVVDDSQLPKDRFSAERLKGVDSTLKIQPAKLEDSAVYLCASSPGQGKDYGCTFGSGTRLTVV.

V usage is TRBV10-3 and J usage is TRBJ1-2, with D possibly being TRBD1 (5 bases). The CDR3 extends over 13 amino acids. CDR1 and CDR2 from the germline V gene are ENHRY and SYGVKD. Trimming left V 7 bases short and J 2 bases short, with 11 bases between. The CDR3 loop is CAITQDRNYGYTF. The CDR3 DNA reads as TGTGCCATCACACAGGACCGAAACTATGGCTACACCTTC.

The chain combines TRBV10-1 with TRBJ1-2; D possibly corresponds to TRBD1 (6 bases). V was clipped by 4 bases and J by 4 bases, with 16 bases between them. The V gene's germline CDR1 is WNHNN and CDR2 SYGVQD (reference sequence). CDR3 size: 15 residues. CDR3 sequence reads: CASSVSTGKSYGYTF. In nucleotides, the CDR3 is TGCGCCAGCAGTGTTAGCACAGGGAAATCCTATGGCTACACCTTC.

This clone was counted only a few times. The V gene is TRBV5-6, the J gene TRBJ1-1; D is uncertain. The CDR3 extends over 13 amino acids. Germline V lookup: CDR1 SGHDT, CDR2 YYEEEE. V lost 2 bases and J lost 1, with 6 bases in between. CDR3 bases: TGTGCCAGCAGCTTTGGCGGGAACACTGAAGCTTTCTTT. As protein: CASSFGGNTEAFF. The variable domain in full, with the rest retrieved from reference TRBV5-6 and TRBJ1-1, is DAGVTQSPTHLIKTRGQQVTLRCSPKSGHDTVSWYQQALGQGPQFIFQYYEEEERQRGNFPDRFSGHQFPNYSSELNVNALLLGDSALYLCASSFGGNTEAFFGQGTRLTVV.

The chain carries TRBV4-1 and TRBJ2-3; D might be TRBD2 (5 bases). From germline, CDR1 is MGHRA and CDR2 YSYEKL. The CDR3 is 17 residues long. The V gene lost 0 bases and the J gene lost 2 bases, with 15 bases spanning the gap. The CDR3 region is CASSQDGSGAVTDTQYF. In nucleotides, the CDR3 is TGCGCCAGCAGCCAAGATGGGAGCGGCGCGGTCACAGATACGCAGTATTTT.

The rearrangement links TRBV13 to TRBJ1-2, with D perhaps matching TRBD1 (6 bases). V was shortened by 3 bases and J by 2 bases, with 7 bases between the two germline ends. The CDR3 loop spans 13 amino acids. The germline gives CDR1 PRHDT, CDR2 FYEKMQ (reference sequence). CDR3 nucleotides: TGTGCCAGCAGCTTGGGGGCGAACTATGGCTACACCTTC. It yields the protein CASSLGANYGYTF.

In DNA form, the CDR3 reads TGCGCCAGCAGCTTGGCCCAGGGGACAGGGGGCACAGATACGCAGTATTTT. Translating it yields CASSLAQGTGGTDTQYF. The chain combines TRBV5-1 with TRBJ2-3; 10 bases are a match to TRBD1. This CDR3 has 17 residues. J lost 1 base, V lost 0 bases, and 5 bases had no gene match. CDR1 SGHRS and CDR2 YFSETQ come from the germline V gene. Full variable domain (outside the CDR3, taken from reference TRBV5-1 and TRBJ2-3): KAGVTQTPRYLIKTRGQQVTLSCSPISGHRSVSWYQQTPGQGLQFLFEYFSETQRNKGNFPGRFSGRQFSNSRSEMNVSTLELGDSALYLCASSLAQGTGGTDTQYFGPGTRLTVL.

The chain combines TRBV6-5 with TRBJ1-6; maybe TRBD1 (6 bases). CDR1 MNHEY and CDR2 SVGAGI come from the germline V gene. CDR3 size: 14 residues. Trimming removed 0 bases from V and 16 bases from J, with 16 bases in between. Written as DNA, the CDR3 is TGTGCCAGCAGTTACTCCGGGCAGGGACATAGACTCCACTTT. This sequence encodes CASSYSGQGHRLHF.

V and J are TRBV6-1 and TRBJ2-3; 11 nucleotides agree with TRBD1. CDR3 length: 16 residues. The junction had 7 bases not matched to a gene; V was cut back by 2 bases and J by 6 bases. Germline CDR1 and CDR2: MNHNS and SASEGT. The CDR3 reads CASSEWDRGKRDTQYF. The CDR3 DNA follows: TGTGCCAGCAGTGAATGGGACAGGGGGAAAAGGGATACGCAGTATTTT.

Notes on this clone: This specimen includes other DNA sequences encoding the same CDR3. The chain has TRBV7-2 and TRBJ2-1; TRBD1 is a possible D gene (5 bases). This CDR3 has 13 amino acids. In germline, CDR1 is SGHTA, CDR2 FQGNSA. V was pared by 1 base and J by 4 bases, with 5 bases between. As DNA, the CDR3 is TGTGCCAGCAGCTTAGGGACATACAATGAGCAGTTCTTC. Protein product: CASSLGTYNEQFF.

The genes are TRBV11-2 and TRBJ2-3, with 7 bases aligning to TRBD1. V gave up 3 bases and J gave up 10 bases; unmatched junction bases: 7. Germline-derived CDR1 and CDR2 are SGHAT and FQNNGV. The CDR3 has 13 amino acids. Here the CDR3 reads CASSLGQLRSQYF. In DNA form, the CDR3 reads TGTGCCAGCAGCTTGGGACAGCTGCGGTCGCAGTATTTT.